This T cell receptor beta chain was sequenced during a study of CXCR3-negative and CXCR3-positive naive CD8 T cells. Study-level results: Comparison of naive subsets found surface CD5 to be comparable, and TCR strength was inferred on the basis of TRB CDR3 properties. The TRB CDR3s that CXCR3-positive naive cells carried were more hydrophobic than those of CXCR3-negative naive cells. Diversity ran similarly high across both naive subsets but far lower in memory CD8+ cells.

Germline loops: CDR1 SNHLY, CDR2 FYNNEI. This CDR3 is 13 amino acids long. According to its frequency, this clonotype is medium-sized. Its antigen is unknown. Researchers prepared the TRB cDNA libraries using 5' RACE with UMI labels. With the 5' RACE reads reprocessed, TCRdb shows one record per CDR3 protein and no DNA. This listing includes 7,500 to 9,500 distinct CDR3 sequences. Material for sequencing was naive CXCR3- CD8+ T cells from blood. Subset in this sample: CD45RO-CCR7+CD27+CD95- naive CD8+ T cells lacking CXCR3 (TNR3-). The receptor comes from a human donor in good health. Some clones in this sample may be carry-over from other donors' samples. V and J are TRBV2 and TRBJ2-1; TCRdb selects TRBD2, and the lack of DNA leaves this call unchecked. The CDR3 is CASGGLALNEQFF.